This entry lists 16 T cell receptor beta chains sequenced from one sample in a study of T-cell reconstitution after alpha-beta-depleted transplantation in children. The TCRbeta library was prepared with unique molecular identifiers. TCRdb fed the PCR reads into MiXCR, producing one record per CDR3 protein. The profile shows around 700,000 distinct CDR3 sequences, around 13% of them singletons. The sequencing used PBMCs, collected before TCRalphabeta/CD19-depleted stem cell transplant. These receptors all come from a girl aged 2-15 years with congenital amegakaryocytic thrombocytopenia, due to receive a stem cell transplant.

This clonotype came up many times. This chain links TRBV7-8 with TRBJ2-7; unclear D gene. In germline, CDR1 is SGHVS, CDR2 FQNEAQ. The CDR3 is 12 amino acids. The V gene lost 3 bases and the J gene lost 4 bases, with 7 bases spanning the gap. For the CDR3, the DNA is TGTGCCAGCAGCTTTACAGCTTACGAGCAGTACTTC. The encoded protein is CASSFTAYEQYF.

Many counts were recorded for this clonotype. This chain links TRBV5-1 with TRBJ2-3, with TRBD2 identical over 8 bases. Germline V gene sequence: CDR1 SGHRS, CDR2 YFSETQ. The V and J ends lost 4 bases and 2 bases, in that order; junction bases with no gene match: 9. CDR3 length: 16 amino acids. The CDR3 protein is CASSVIAGHTTDTQYF. Written as DNA, the CDR3 is TGCGCCAGCAGCGTGATAGCGGGACACACCACAGATACGCAGTATTTT.

The chain has TRBV5-1 and TRBJ2-5, with 11 nucleotides matching TRBD1. V was pared by 5 bases and J by 5 bases, with 8 bases of the junction left unmatched. In germline, CDR1 is SGHRS, CDR2 YFSETQ. The CDR3 extends over 15 amino acids. The DNA of the CDR3 is TGCGCCAGCAGTTCCGGGACAGGGGGGTCGGAGACCCAGTACTTC. Protein product: CASSSGTGGSETQYF. Full variable domain (outside the CDR3, taken from reference TRBV5-1 and TRBJ2-5): KAGVTQTPRYLIKTRGQQVTLSCSPISGHRSVSWYQQTPGQGLQFLFEYFSETQRNKGNFPGRFSGRQFSNSRSEMNVSTLELGDSALYLCASSSGTGGSETQYFGPGTRLLVL.

This clonotype was seen at least ten times. The rearrangement uses TRBV20-1 and TRBJ2-2; D is unclear. Trimming pared 3 bases from V and 3 bases from J, leaving 14 bases between. The length of the CDR3 is 15 residues. Looked up from germline, CDR1 is DFQATT and CDR2 is SNEGSKA (reference sequence). The CDR3 DNA is TGCAGTGCTAGCGGATCGGGCCGGGACACCGGGGAGCTGTTTTTT. Protein sequence: CSASGSGRDTGELFF.

This chain joins TRBV5-1 and TRBJ2-1; D possibly corresponds to TRBD2 (5 bases). The V end was cut by 1 base, the J end by 2 bases, with 13 bases between. The CDR3 has 16 amino acids. Germline CDR1 is SGHRS and CDR2 is YFSETQ. In DNA, the CDR3 is TGCGCCAGCAGCTTGCCCGGACTCGAAGCCTACAATGAGCAGTTCTTC. Protein: CASSLPGLEAYNEQFF. The full variable domain, completed using reference TRBV5-1 and TRBJ2-1, is KAGVTQTPRYLIKTRGQQVTLSCSPISGHRSVSWYQQTPGQGLQFLFEYFSETQRNKGNFPGRFSGRQFSNSRSEMNVSTLELGDSALYLCASSLPGLEAYNEQFFGPGTRLTVL.

The chain joins TRBV7-2 to TRBJ2-7; maybe TRBD1 (6 bases). The ends were cut back, 3 bases at V and 5 bases at J, with 11 bases in the middle. Germline V gene sequence: CDR1 SGHTA, CDR2 FQGNSA. The CDR3 consists of 13 residues. For the CDR3, the DNA is TGTGCCAGCAGCTTTCAGGGGCCAAACGAGCAGTACTTC. Its protein is CASSFQGPNEQYF.

This clonotype was recorded many times. This sequence joins TRBV6-1 and TRBJ2-1; 7 bases match TRBD1. The V and J ends lost 6 bases and 9 bases, in that order; junction bases with no gene match: 14. The length of the CDR3 is 15 residues. Per germline, CDR1 MNHNS and CDR2 SASEGT. This chain's CDR3 is CASSAGGSLLGEQFF. Here the CDR3 DNA reads TGTGCCAGCAGCGCAGGGGGTTCTTTATTAGGTGAGCAGTTCTTC.

With respect to this clonotype: A much more abundant neighbour one base away suggests this may be a read error. The gene calls are TRBV20-1 and TRBJ2-1, with 10 bases that match TRBD2. Germline values: CDR1 DFQATT, CDR2 SNEGSKA (reference sequence). The CDR3 spans 16 residues. In nucleotides, the CDR3 is TGCAGTGCTAGAGCACTAGCGGGGTACTCCTACAATGAGCAGCTCTTC. Translation gives CSARALAGYSYNEQLF.

This clonotype has just a few counts. The chain uses TRBV5-1 and TRBJ2-7, with D perhaps TRBD1 (6 bases). The CDR3 covers 15 residues. V was clipped by 4 bases and J by 1 base, with 15 bases between them. From germline, CDR1 is SGHRS and CDR2 YFSETQ. The chain's CDR3 is CASSQGPQGSYEQYF. CDR3 sequence (DNA): TGCGCCAGCAGCCAGGGACCCCAGGGGTCCTACGAGCAGTACTTC.

This clonotype was counted ten times or more. This chain connects TRBV5-8 to TRBJ2-5; 7 positions agree with TRBD1. Germline values: CDR1 SGHTS, CDR2 YDEGEE. CDR3 length: 15 residues. V lost 4 bases, J lost 5 bases, and 11 bases stayed unmatched. CDR3 region: CASSRGQATRETQYF. The CDR3 nucleotides are TGTGCCAGCAGCCGCGGACAGGCCACGCGGGAGACCCAGTACTTC.

CDR3 nucleotides: TGTGCCAGCAGCTTAAGTTACCCTGCGGGAGAGGGGACCGGGGAGCTGTTTTTT. It specifies CASSLSYPAGEGTGELFF. The chain links TRBV7-3 to TRBJ2-2; 7 nucleotides line up with TRBD2. Unmatched junction bases numbered 13, after V lost 1 base and J lost 5 bases. The CDR3 is made up of 18 amino acids. Per germline, CDR1 SGHTA and CDR2 FQGTGA.

The table lists this clonotype with many counts. The rearrangement joins TRBV10-3 to TRBJ1-6; D gene unclear. This CDR3 is built from 12 residues. Deletions cut 0 bases from V and 7 bases from J, with 1 base between. Looked up from germline, CDR1 is ENHRY and CDR2 is SYGVKD. The chain's CDR3 is CAISESNSPLHF. The DNA of the CDR3 is TGTGCCATCAGTGAGTCGAATTCACCCCTCCACTTT.

This clonotype has ten or more counts. The V and J genes are TRBV27 and TRBJ2-5; no clear D. V was clipped by 5 bases and J by 1 base, with 11 bases between them. Germline CDR1 MNHEY, CDR2 SMNVEV (reference sequence). The CDR3 loop spans 14 amino acids. The CDR3 coding sequence is TGTGCCAGCAGTAATATAGGGTTCCAAGAGACCCAGTACTTC. This sequence encodes CASSNIGFQETQYF.

The rearrangement joins TRBV7-2 to TRBJ1-2; D remains unclear. V lost 0 bases, J lost 2 bases, and 10 bases lay in between. CDR3 length: 15 residues. Germline lookup yields CDR1 SGHTA and CDR2 FQGNSA. Written as DNA, the CDR3 is TGTGCCAGCAGCTTAGCGCGTGGTCAGAACTATGGCTACACCTTC. Translating it yields CASSLARGQNYGYTF.

In this sample, this clonotype turned up many times. This chain uses TRBV20-1 with TRBJ2-1, with 9 bases that match TRBD2. The CDR3 runs 20 residues. The V and J ends lost 4 bases and 0 bases, in that order; junction bases with no gene match: 19. From germline, CDR1 is DFQATT and CDR2 SNEGSKA (reference sequence). The CDR3 protein is CSATYRLADKTASSYNEQFF. The CDR3, as DNA: TGCAGTGCTACTTACCGACTAGCGGACAAAACTGCTAGCTCCTACAATGAGCAGTTCTTC.

In this sample, this clonotype turned up many times. The V call is TRBV5-1, the J call TRBJ2-3, with unresolved D. This CDR3 contains 14 residues. V was cut by 6 bases and J by 4 bases, with 15 bases left in between. The germline gives CDR1 SGHRS, CDR2 YFSETQ. The DNA of the CDR3 is TGCGCCAGCATGGAGCGTGTCTCCGCAGATACGCAGTATTTT. Its translation is CASMERVSADTQYF.